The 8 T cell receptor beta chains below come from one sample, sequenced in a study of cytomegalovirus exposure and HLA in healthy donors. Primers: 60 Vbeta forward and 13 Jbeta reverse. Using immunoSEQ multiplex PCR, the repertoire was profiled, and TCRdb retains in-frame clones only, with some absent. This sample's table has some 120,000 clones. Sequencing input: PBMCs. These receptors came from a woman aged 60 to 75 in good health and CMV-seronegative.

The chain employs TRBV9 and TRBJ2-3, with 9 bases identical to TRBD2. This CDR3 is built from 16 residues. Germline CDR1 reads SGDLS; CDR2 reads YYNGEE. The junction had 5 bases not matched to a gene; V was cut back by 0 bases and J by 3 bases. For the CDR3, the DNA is TGTGCCAGCAGCGTAGTGGGACTAGCAAAGACAGATACGCAGTATTTT. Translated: CASSVVGLAKTDTQYF.

The CDR3 nucleotides read TGTGCCAGTAGTATCGGGACAGCCTCAACTAACTATGGCTACACCTTC. This gives the protein CASSIGTASTNYGYTF. This chain joins TRBV19 and TRBJ1-2, with TRBD1 matching 7 bases. This CDR3 contains 16 residues. The V and J ends lost 3 bases and 0 bases, in that order; junction bases with no gene match: 7. Germline CDR1 LNHDA, CDR2 SQIVND (reference sequence). Full variable domain (rest looked up from reference TRBV19 and TRBJ1-2): DGGITQSPKYLFRKEGQNVTLSCEQNLNHDAMYWYRQDPGQGLRLIYYSQIVNDFQKGDIAEGYSVSREKKESFPLTVTSAQKNPTAFYLCASSIGTASTNYGYTFGSGTRLTVV.

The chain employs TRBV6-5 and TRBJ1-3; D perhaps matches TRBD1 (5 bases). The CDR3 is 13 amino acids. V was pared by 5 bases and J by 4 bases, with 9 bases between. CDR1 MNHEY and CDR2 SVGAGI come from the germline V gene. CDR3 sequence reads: CASSRAGGNTIYF. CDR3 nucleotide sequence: TGTGCCAGCAGTAGGGCAGGGGGAAACACCATATATTTT.

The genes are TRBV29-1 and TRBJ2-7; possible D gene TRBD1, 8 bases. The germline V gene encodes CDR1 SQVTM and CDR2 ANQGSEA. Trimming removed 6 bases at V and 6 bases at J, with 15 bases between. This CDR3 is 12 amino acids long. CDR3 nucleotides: TGCAGCGTCAGACACAGGGGGGGCGAGCAGTACTTC. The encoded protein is CSVRHRGGEQYF.

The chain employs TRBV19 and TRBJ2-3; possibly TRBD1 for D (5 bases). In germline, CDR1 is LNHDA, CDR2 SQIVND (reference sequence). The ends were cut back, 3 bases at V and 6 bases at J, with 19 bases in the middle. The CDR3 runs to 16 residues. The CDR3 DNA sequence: TGTGCCAGTAGTATGGGCTTTGTGGGGCCCCCGGATACGCAGTATTTT. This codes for CASSMGFVGPPDTQYF.

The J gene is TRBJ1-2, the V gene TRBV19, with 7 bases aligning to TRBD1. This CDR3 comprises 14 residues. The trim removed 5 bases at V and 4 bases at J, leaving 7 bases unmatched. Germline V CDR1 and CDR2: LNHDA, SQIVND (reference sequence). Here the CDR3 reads CASSLAGQAYGYTF. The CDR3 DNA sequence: TGTGCCAGTAGTTTAGCTGGACAGGCCTATGGCTACACCTTC.

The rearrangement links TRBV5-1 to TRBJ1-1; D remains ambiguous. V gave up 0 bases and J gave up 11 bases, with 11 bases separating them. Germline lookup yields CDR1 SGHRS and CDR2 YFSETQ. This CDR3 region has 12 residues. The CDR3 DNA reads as TGCGCCAGCAGCTTGGCACTAGGTGAGGCTTTCTTT. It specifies CASSLALGEAFF.

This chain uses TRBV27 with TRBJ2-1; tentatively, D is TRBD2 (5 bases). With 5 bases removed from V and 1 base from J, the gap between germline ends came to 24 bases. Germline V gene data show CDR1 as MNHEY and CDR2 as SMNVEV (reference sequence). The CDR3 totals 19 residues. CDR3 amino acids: CASSPREGLNLWSYNEQFF. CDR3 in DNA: TGTGCCAGCAGTCCCCGAGAGGGTTTAAATTTATGGTCCTACAATGAGCAGTTCTTC.